This entry concerns a single TCR beta chain. Its antigen is unknown. This record comes from a study of shared clonotypes between healthy human individuals. An even split of each subset's genomic DNA across several immunoSEQ plates was performed. TCRdb's table, derived via immunoSEQ multiplex PCR, lists solely in-frame clones and lacks some. The data contain around 980,000 clones, about 84% of them singletons. The ends lost 6 bases at V and 4 bases at J; junction bases unmatched: 8. Germline V gene lookup returns CDR1 SGHAT and CDR2 FQNNGV. CDR3 size: 16 residues. Overall study results and limits: The expectation was that sequencing depth would affect clonotype sharing among donors. Depth was large, yet rarefaction showed that sorted-subset sequencing was incomplete. Clonotypes not shared had lower generation probabilities than those common to all four donors.

The receptor's source is a man aged 18 to 35 in good health. Some clones in this sample may be carry-over from other donors' samples. The chain joins TRBV11-2 to TRBJ2-2, with 10 bases fitting TRBD1. The sample consisted of memory CD4+ T cells from PBMCs. Subset noted: CD45RA-negative fraction. The CDR3 DNA is TGTGCCAGCAGGGAGACAGGGGGCCGGGGCACCGGGGAGCTGTTTTTT. Translation: CASRETGGRGTGELFF. The complete variable domain, with remaining parts taken from reference TRBV11-2 and TRBJ2-2, reads EAGVAQSPRYKIIEKRQSVAFWCNPISGHATLYWYQQILGQGPKLLIQFQNNGVVDDSQLPKDRFSAERLKGVDSTLKIQPAKLEDSAVYLCASRETGGRGTGELFFGEGSRLTVL.